This passage covers 29 T cell receptor beta chains from one sample sequenced in a study of blood T cells in healthy people across ages. Primers used in a second PCR of roughly 6 to 12 cycles were a sample-barcoded 5' primer and a J-beta primer mix. TCRdb re-called the 5' RACE reads through MiXCR, storing one row per CDR3 protein. The table has about 800,000 distinct CDR3 sequences, 25% seen once. The same sample was also used in a study of T cells of mothers and their children.

Sequenced: blood. The origin of the receptors is a boy aged 5-17 years in good health.

This CDR3 reads CASSLVQGQEPQHF. The CDR3 DNA sequence: TGTGCCAGCAGCCTGGTTCAGGGGCAGGAGCCCCAGCATTTT. This chain links TRBV5-6 with TRBJ1-5; possible D gene TRBD1, 6 bases. This CDR3 spans 14 amino acids. Germline V gene sequence: CDR1 SGHDT, CDR2 YYEEEE. V was clipped by 4 bases and J by 8 bases, with 16 bases between them. Combining the CDR3 with reference TRBV5-6 and TRBJ1-5 gives the whole variable domain DAGVTQSPTHLIKTRGQQVTLRCSPKSGHDTVSWYQQALGQGPQFIFQYYEEEERQRGNFPDRFSGHQFPNYSSELNVNALLLGDSALYLCASSLVQGQEPQHFGDGTRLSIL.

Worth noting for this clonotype: Relative to the germline gene, one junction end is altered; a read error may explain this. V and J are TRBV7-9 and TRBJ1-4; 10 nucleotides match TRBD1. The germline CDR1 and CDR2 sequences are SEHNR and FQNEAQ (reference sequence). The CDR3 consists of 15 residues. CDR3 amino acids: CASSLVGQGDEKLFF. As DNA, the CDR3 is TGCGCCAGCAGCTTGGTTGGACAGGGGGATGAAAAACTGTTTTTT.

For this clonotype: A junction boundary mismatches the germline segment, possibly from a read error. V and J are TRBV6-2 or TRBV6-3 and TRBJ2-7; TRBD1 is a possible D gene (6 bases). This CDR3 comprises 14 residues. Per germline, CDR1 MNHEY and CDR2 SVGEGT. CDR3 in amino acids: CASSYGFRGAEQYF. In DNA form, the CDR3 reads TGCGCCAGCAGTTACGGGTTCAGGGGTGCCGAGCAGTACTTC.

This clonotype has a single count. V is TRBV7-2 and J is TRBJ2-1, with 8 bases aligning to TRBD1. The junction had 4 bases not matched to a gene; V was cut back by 0 bases and J by 0 bases. CDR3 size: 17 residues. Germline CDR1 reads SGHTA; CDR2 reads FQGNSA. The CDR3 DNA follows: TGTGCCAGCAGCTTAGCGCTTGGACAGGGCTCCTACAATGAGCAGTTCTTC. It yields the protein CASSLALGQGSYNEQFF.

Here the CDR3 DNA reads TGTGCCAGCAGTCCCCAACCGGGACAGGGGGTCGCAGTC. This translates into CASSPQPGQGVAV. V usage is TRBV6-2 or TRBV6-3 and J usage is TRBJ2-7, with TRBD1 matching 11 bases. This CDR3 is built from 13 residues. In germline, CDR1 is MNHEY, CDR2 SVGEGT.

The rearrangement joins TRBV7-2 to TRBJ2-3; D ambiguous. The germline V and J ends were trimmed by 3 bases and 4 bases, with 11 bases remaining between them. This CDR3 spans 14 amino acids. Per germline, CDR1 SGHTA and CDR2 FQGNSA. CDR3: CASSFAVGPDTQYF. CDR3 DNA sequence: TGTGCCAGCAGCTTCGCGGTCGGACCAGATACGCAGTATTTT.

This clonotype turned up a few times. The junction departs from the called germline gene at one end, perhaps through a read error. The chain employs TRBV4-3 and TRBJ2-7, with D possibly matching TRBD2 (5 bases). The CDR3 is made up of 13 amino acids. Germline CDR1 is LGHNA and CDR2 is YSLEER. In DNA form, the CDR3 reads TGCGCCAGCAGCCAACGTTTAGACTACGAGCAGCACTTC. Translation: CASSQRLDYEQHF.

The gene calls are TRBV11-2 and TRBJ1-3; D gene uncertain. V was trimmed by 8 bases and J by 3 bases, leaving 11 bases between them. Germline V gives CDR1 SGHAT, CDR2 FQNNGV. This CDR3 contains 13 residues. DNA for the CDR3: TGTGCCAGCCGTATGGACTTTGGAAACACCATATATTTT. Translation: CASRMDFGNTIYF.

V gene TRBV30 combines with J gene TRBJ1-4; 8 bases line up with TRBD1. Germline lookup yields CDR1 GTSNPN and CDR2 SVGIG (reference sequence). V dropped 6 bases and J dropped 5; count of bases not matched to a gene: 5. The CDR3 consists of 13 residues. CDR3 protein: CACSGGLNEKLFF. The CDR3 bases are TGTGCCTGCTCAGGGGGCCTAAATGAAAAACTGTTTTTT.

The chain couples TRBV7-9 to TRBJ2-3, with 7 bases that match TRBD2. CDR1 is SEHNR, CDR2 FQNEAQ, per germline (reference sequence). Trimming at V came to 2 bases and at J to 0 bases, leaving 8 bases not matched to a gene. The CDR3 length is 17 residues. The CDR3 region is CASSLWASGASTDTQYF. The CDR3 DNA is TGTGCCAGCAGCTTATGGGCTAGCGGAGCTAGCACAGATACGCAGTATTTT.

The chain recombines TRBV29-1 with TRBJ1-1, with no clear D. CDR3 length: 13 residues. Trimming stripped 2 bases from V and 6 bases from J, with 13 bases between. The germline CDR1 and CDR2 sequences are SQVTM and ANQGSEA. The CDR3 here is CSVETLEQPEAFF. CDR3 DNA sequence: TGCAGCGTTGAAACCCTGGAACAACCTGAAGCTTTCTTT.

The sample holds many counts of this clonotype. The V and J genes are TRBV7-9 and TRBJ2-7; 16 bases fit TRBD2. Germline CDR1 SEHNR, CDR2 FQNEAQ (reference sequence). The V gene end was trimmed by 4 bases and the J gene end by 4 bases; junction bases not matched to a gene: 16. The CDR3 loop spans 20 amino acids. The CDR3 loop is CASSSTGTSGGAKPGYEQYF. The CDR3 DNA reads as TGTGCCAGCAGCTCAACAGGGACTAGCGGGGGGGCCAAACCAGGATACGAGCAGTACTTC.

The J gene is TRBJ2-3, the V gene TRBV4-2; D tentatively fits TRBD1 or TRBD2 (5 bases each). V lost 1 base to trimming and J lost 2 bases, with 10 bases between them. This CDR3 is 15 amino acids long. Germline V gene sequence: CDR1 LGHNA, CDR2 YNFKEQ. The CDR3 coding sequence is TGTGCCAGCAGCCAAGGGAGAGGGGCCACAGATACGCAGTATTTT. Translating gives CASSQGRGATDTQYF.

This clonotype was seen only a few times. V usage is TRBV20-1 and J usage is TRBJ2-7; tentatively, D is TRBD2 (6 bases). The germline V gene has CDR1 DFQATT and CDR2 SNEGSKA (reference sequence). Trimming removed 6 bases from V and 3 bases from J, with 18 bases in between. The CDR3 has 14 residues. CDR3: CSAARIAAFYEQYF. DNA for the CDR3: TGCAGTGCCGCTCGGATAGCGGCATTCTACGAGCAGTACTTC.

This clonotype was seen a handful of times. The DNA of the CDR3 is TGTGCCACCAGTCCTAGCGGGGGGGTCAATGAGCAGTTCTTC. It codes for CATSPSGGVNEQFF. The gene calls are TRBV24-1 and TRBJ2-5; 12 bases fit TRBD2. TRBJ2-1 matches the DNA end more closely, so the J call is doubtful. Germline values: CDR1 KGHDR, CDR2 SFDVKD. This CDR3 region has 14 residues.

The table lists this clonotype with a few counts. At one of its ends the junction is not consistent with the germline gene, which may arise from a read error. The V and J genes are TRBV2 and TRBJ1-6; D unresolved. The CDR3 has 13 amino acids. CDR1 and CDR2 from the germline V gene are SNHLY and FYNNEI. The CDR3 loop is CASSTETNSPLYF. The CDR3 DNA is TGTGCCAGCAGCACAGAGACTAATTCACCCCTCTACTTT.

In its sample, this clonotype was seen a few times. The chain joins TRBV20-1 to TRBJ2-5; maybe TRBD2 (6 bases). V lost 2 bases and J lost 5, with 15 bases in between. Per germline, CDR1 DFQATT and CDR2 SNEGSKA (reference sequence). CDR3 length equals 14 residues. As DNA, the CDR3 is TGCAGTGCTAGAACGCTAGCGCATGGGGAGACCCAGTACTTC. Its protein product is CSARTLAHGETQYF.

V usage is TRBV7-9 and J usage is TRBJ1-2; the D is unclear. Germline values: CDR1 SEHNR, CDR2 FQNEAQ (reference sequence). The CDR3 sequence is 16 residues long. The V gene lost 5 bases and the J gene lost 6 bases, with 22 bases spanning the gap. This chain's CDR3 is CASSTLGILEPNGYTF. In nucleotides, the CDR3 is TGTGCCAGCAGCACCTTGGGGATTCTGGAGCCTAATGGCTACACCTTC.

The table lists this clonotype with a few counts. The V gene is TRBV29-1, the J gene TRBJ1-4; TRBD1 aligns across 8 bases. Trimming took 6 bases from V and 12 from J; bases not matched to a gene: 9. The CDR3 is 12 amino acids. The germline CDR1 and CDR2 sequences are SQVTM and ANQGSEA. Here the CDR3 DNA reads TGCAGCGTGGACAGGGCCGTAGGTGAACTGTTTTTT. Protein product: CSVDRAVGELFF.

The V and J genes are TRBV20-1 and TRBJ1-5; the D gene is possibly TRBD1 (6 bases). V lost 3 bases, J lost 6 bases, and 18 bases lay in between. Germline V gene lookup returns CDR1 DFQATT and CDR2 SNEGSKA (reference sequence). CDR3 length: 15 amino acids. The CDR3 region has the DNA TGCAGTGCTAGGGACAGCGCGACGTATCGTCAGCCCCAGCATTTT. This codes for CSARDSATYRQPQHF.

Only a few counts were recorded for this clonotype. The chain joins TRBV11-3 to TRBJ2-5; 13 bases fit TRBD2. The end of the DNA aligns better with TRBJ2-1, so the J call may be wrong. This CDR3 contains 15 residues. The germline V gene encodes CDR1 SGHNT and CDR2 YENEEA. CDR3 amino acids: CASGTSGRARDEQFF. The CDR3 DNA follows: TGTGCCAGCGGTACTAGCGGGAGGGCTAGAGATGAGCAGTTCTTC.

This rearrangement joins TRBV29-1 to TRBJ2-7; TRBD2 matches at 8 bases. Trimming at V came to 4 bases and at J to 4 bases, leaving 12 bases not matched to a gene. The CDR3 length is 15 residues. The germline V gene encodes CDR1 SQVTM and CDR2 ANQGSEA. The CDR3 coding sequence is TGCAGCGTTGTCGTTAGCGGGAATTCTGGGTACGAGCAGTACTTC. Its protein product is CSVVVSGNSGYEQYF.

This clonotype has only a few counts. This chain links TRBV6-5 with TRBJ2-2; D is unresolved. The germline V gene has CDR1 MNHEY and CDR2 SVGAGI. The CDR3 consists of 14 residues. The germline V and J ends were trimmed by 8 bases and 0 bases, with 10 bases remaining between them. CDR3 sequence reads: CASGPLANTGELFF. The CDR3 nucleotides are TGTGCCAGCGGACCACTCGCGAACACCGGGGAGCTGTTTTTT.

This clonotype was recorded a few times. This rearrangement joins TRBV29-1 to TRBJ2-3, with D perhaps TRBD1 or TRBD2 (5 bases each). CDR3 length: 13 residues. Trimming left V 6 bases short and J 3 bases short, with 13 bases between. The germline V gene encodes CDR1 SQVTM and CDR2 ANQGSEA. The CDR3 DNA reads TGCAGCGTGGACCGGGGCGAAACAGATACGCAGTATTTT. It codes for CSVDRGETDTQYF.

The V call is TRBV12-3 or TRBV12-4, the J call TRBJ2-7, with 7 bases aligning to TRBD1. The CDR3 runs 12 residues. With 5 bases clipped from V and 12 bases from J, the junction kept 10 bases outside the gene matches. This CDR3 reads CASSTGEETRYF. The CDR3 DNA sequence: TGTGCCAGCAGTACAGGGGAAGAGACCCGGTACTTC.

This clonotype was observed a few times. The rearrangement joins TRBV28 to TRBJ2-7; unclear D gene. This CDR3 has 16 residues. V gave up 1 base and J gave up 0 bases, with 13 bases separating them. Germline loops: CDR1 MDHEN, CDR2 SYDVKM. CDR3 protein: CASSLSRDKSSYEQYF. The CDR3 DNA reads TGTGCCAGCAGTTTATCCAGAGACAAGAGCTCCTACGAGCAGTACTTC.

This clonotype was found a few times. The CDR3 nucleotides are TGCGCCAGCAACCCGGACAGGGTTGGGGAGACCCAGTACTTC. It translates to CASNPDRVGETQYF. The V gene is TRBV5-1, the J gene TRBJ2-5; 8 nucleotides match TRBD1. This CDR3 spans 14 amino acids. The trim removed 6 bases at V and 5 bases at J, leaving 9 bases unmatched. In germline, CDR1 is SGHRS, CDR2 YFSETQ.

V and J are TRBV20-1 and TRBJ1-6; D is possibly TRBD1 (6 bases). The CDR3 runs to 16 residues. V lost 4 bases to trimming and J lost 7 bases, with 20 bases between them. Germline V gene data show CDR1 as DFQATT and CDR2 as SNEGSKA (reference sequence). Written as DNA, the CDR3 is TGCAGTGCTAAGAGAGCACAGGGTTCAGGGAATTCACCCCTCCACTTT. Its protein product is CSAKRAQGSGNSPLHF.

The genes are TRBV27 and TRBJ1-4; D unresolved. CDR1 MNHEY and CDR2 SMNVEV come from the germline V gene (reference sequence). The CDR3 has 19 residues. V was pared by 8 bases and J by 5 bases, with 30 bases between. CDR3 loop: CASGLGYNSRWAPNEKLFF. DNA for the CDR3: TGTGCCAGCGGATTAGGGTATAATTCTCGGTGGGCACCGAATGAAAAACTGTTTTTT.